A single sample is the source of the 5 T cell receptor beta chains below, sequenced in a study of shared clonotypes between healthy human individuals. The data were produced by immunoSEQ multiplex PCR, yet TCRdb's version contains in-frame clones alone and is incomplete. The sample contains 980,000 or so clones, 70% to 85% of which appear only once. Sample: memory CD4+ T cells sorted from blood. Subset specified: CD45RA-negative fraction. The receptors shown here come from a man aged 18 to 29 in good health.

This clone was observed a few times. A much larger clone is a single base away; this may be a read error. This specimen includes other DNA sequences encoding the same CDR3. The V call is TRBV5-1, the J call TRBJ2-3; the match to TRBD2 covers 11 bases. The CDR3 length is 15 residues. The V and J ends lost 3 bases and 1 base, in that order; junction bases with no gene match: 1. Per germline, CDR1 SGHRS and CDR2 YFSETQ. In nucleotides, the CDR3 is TGCGCCAGCAGCTCGGGACTAGCGGGCACAGATACGCAGTATTTT. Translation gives CASSSGLAGTDTQYF.

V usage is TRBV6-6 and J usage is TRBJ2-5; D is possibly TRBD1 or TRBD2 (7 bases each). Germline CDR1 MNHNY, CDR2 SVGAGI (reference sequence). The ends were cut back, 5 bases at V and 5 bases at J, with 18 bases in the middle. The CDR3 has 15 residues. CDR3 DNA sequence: TGTGCCAGCAGTCATAAGGGGGCGCGGGAGGAGACCCAGTACTTC. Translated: CASSHKGAREETQYF.

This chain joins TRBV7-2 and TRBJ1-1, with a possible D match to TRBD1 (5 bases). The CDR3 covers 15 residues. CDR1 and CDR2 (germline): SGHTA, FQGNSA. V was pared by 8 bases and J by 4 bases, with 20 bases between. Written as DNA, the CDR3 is TGTGCCAGCCTGGCATACGGGACGGGTCCCACTGAAGCTTTCTTT. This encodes CASLAYGTGPTEAFF.

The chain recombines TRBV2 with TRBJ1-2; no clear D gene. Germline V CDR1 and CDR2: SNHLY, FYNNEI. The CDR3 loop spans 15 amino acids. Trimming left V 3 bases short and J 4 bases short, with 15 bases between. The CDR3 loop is CASSDDSSLGYGYTF. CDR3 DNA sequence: TGTGCCAGCAGTGACGACTCTTCCTTGGGCTATGGCTACACCTTC.

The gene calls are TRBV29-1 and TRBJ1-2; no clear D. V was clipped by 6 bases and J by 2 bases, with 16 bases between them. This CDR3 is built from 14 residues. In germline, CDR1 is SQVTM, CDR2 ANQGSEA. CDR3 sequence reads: CSVLVSGSNYGYTF. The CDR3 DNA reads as TGCAGCGTCCTTGTTTCGGGCTCCAACTATGGCTACACCTTC.